This TCR beta chain was captured in a study of neurological immune-mediated disorders. This clonotype was seen ten or more times. Antigen unknown. General study points: The level of TCR clonal expansion was highest in patients with HTLV-1-associated myelopathy and lowest in multiple sclerosis, where it fell below the level seen in healthy controls.

In germline, CDR1 is SGHKS, CDR2 YYEKEE (reference sequence). The junction had 8 bases not matched to a gene; V was cut back by 1 base and J by 2 bases. The length of the CDR3 is 16 residues. It was by 5'RACE with 10-nucleotide random UMIs that the cDNA was made. TCRdb analysed the 5' RACE reads with MiXCR anew, one entry per CDR3 protein. The sample has fewer than 25,000 distinct CDR3 sequences; under 11% are singletons. The sample taken for sequencing was PBMCs. The chain employs TRBV5-5 and TRBJ2-5; 7 nucleotides agree with TRBD1. This TCR came from an older woman with HTLV-1-associated myelopathy (HAM/TSP). The chain's CDR3 is CASSLRVLGQQETQYF. The CDR3 DNA follows: TGTGCCAGCAGCTTGAGGGTCTTGGGACAGCAAGAGACCCAGTACTTC.